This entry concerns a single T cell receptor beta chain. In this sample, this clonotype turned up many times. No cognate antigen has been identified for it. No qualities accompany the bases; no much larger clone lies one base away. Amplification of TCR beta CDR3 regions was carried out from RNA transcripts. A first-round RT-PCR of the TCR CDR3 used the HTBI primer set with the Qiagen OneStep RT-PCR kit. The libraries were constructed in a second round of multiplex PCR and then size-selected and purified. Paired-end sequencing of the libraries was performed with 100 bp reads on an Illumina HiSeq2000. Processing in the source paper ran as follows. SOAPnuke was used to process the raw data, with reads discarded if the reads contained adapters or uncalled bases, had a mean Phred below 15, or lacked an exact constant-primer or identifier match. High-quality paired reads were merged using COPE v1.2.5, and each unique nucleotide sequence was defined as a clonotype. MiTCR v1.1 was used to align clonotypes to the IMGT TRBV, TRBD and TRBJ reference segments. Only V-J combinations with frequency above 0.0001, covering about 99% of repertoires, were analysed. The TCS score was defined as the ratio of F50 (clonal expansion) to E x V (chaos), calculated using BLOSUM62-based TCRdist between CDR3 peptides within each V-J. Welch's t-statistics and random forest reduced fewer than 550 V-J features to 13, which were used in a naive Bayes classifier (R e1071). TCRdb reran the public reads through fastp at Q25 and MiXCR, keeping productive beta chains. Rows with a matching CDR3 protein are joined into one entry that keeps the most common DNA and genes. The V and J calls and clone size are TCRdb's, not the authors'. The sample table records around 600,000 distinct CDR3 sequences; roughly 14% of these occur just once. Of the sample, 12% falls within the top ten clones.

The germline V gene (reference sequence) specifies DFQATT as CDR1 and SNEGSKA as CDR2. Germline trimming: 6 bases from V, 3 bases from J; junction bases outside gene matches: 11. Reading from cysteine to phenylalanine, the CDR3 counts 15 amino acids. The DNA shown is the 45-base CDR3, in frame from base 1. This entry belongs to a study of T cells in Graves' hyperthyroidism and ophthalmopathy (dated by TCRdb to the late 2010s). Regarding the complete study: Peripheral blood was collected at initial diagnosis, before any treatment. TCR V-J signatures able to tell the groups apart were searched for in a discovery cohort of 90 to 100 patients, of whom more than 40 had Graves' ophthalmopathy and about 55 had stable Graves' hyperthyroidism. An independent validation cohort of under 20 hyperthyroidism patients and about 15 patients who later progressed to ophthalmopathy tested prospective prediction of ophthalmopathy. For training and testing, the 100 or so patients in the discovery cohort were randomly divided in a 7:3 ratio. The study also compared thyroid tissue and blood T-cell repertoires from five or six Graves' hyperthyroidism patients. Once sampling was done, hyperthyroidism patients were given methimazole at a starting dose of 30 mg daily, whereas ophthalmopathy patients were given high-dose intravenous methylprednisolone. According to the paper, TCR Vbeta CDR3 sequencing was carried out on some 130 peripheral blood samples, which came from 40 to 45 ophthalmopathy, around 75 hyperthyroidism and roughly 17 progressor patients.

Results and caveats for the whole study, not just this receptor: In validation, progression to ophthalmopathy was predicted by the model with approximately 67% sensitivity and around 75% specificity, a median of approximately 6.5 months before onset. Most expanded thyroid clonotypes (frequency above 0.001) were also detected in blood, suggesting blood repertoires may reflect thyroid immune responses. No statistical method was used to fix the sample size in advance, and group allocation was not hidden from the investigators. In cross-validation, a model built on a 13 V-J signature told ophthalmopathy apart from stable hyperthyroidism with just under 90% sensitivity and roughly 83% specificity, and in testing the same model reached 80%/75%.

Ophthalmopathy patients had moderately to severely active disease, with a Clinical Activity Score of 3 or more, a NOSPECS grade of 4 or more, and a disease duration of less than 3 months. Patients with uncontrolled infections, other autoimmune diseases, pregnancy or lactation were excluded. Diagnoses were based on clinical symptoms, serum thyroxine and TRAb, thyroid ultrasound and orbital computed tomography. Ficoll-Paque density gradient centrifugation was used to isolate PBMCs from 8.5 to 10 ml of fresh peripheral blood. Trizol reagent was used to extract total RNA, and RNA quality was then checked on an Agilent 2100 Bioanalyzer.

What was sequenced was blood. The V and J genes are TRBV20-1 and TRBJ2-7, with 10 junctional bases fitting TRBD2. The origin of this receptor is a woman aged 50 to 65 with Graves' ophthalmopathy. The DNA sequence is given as TGCAGTGCCCGGAGGGTCCTAGCGGGAGACTACGAGCAGTACTTC. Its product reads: CSARRVLAGDYEQYF.